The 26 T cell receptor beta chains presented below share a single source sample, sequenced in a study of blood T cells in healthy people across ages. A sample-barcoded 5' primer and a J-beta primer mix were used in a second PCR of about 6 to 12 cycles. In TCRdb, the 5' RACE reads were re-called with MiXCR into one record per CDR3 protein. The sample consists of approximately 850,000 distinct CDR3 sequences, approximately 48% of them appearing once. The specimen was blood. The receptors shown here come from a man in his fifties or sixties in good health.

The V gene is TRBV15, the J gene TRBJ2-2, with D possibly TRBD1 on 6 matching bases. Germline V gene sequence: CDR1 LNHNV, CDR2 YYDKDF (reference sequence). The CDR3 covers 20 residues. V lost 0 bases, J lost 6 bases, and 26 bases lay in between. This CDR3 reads CATSRDTRYAGVGAAGELFF. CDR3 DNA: TGTGCCACCAGCAGAGATACCCGATATGCAGGGGTTGGGGCGGCCGGGGAGCTGTTTTTT.

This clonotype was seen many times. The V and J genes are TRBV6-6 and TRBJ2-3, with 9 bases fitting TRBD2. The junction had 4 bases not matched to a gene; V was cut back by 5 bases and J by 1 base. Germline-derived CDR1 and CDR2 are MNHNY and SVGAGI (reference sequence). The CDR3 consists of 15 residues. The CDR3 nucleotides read TGTGCCAGCAGTAGCCGGACTAGCGGCACAGATACGCAGTATTTT. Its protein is CASSSRTSGTDTQYF.

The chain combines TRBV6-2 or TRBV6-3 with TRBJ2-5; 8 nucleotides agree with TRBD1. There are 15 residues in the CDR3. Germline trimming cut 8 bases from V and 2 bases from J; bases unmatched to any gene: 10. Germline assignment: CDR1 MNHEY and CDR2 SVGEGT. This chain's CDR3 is CASYYGRGQQETQYF. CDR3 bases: TGTGCCAGCTATTACGGCAGGGGGCAACAAGAGACCCAGTACTTC.

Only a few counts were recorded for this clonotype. The chain's CDR3 is CASSRAVGEQFF. For the CDR3, the DNA is TGTGCCAGCAGTCGAGCGGTGGGTGAGCAGTTCTTC. The chain joins TRBV12-3 or TRBV12-4 to TRBJ2-1, with D possibly matching TRBD2 (5 bases). The CDR3 spans 12 residues. Trimming removed 5 bases at V and 9 bases at J, with 11 bases between.

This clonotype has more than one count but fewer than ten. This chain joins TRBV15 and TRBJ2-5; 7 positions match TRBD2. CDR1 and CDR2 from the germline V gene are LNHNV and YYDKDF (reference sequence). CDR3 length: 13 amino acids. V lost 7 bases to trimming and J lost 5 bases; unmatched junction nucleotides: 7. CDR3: CATKASGGETQYF. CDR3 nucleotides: TGTGCCACCAAAGCTAGCGGTGGGGAGACCCAGTACTTC.

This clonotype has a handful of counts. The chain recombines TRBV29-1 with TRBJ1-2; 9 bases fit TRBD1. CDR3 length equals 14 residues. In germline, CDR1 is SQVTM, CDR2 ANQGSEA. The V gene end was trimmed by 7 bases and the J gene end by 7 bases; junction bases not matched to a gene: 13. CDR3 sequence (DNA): TGCAGCGCCCGTGGGGACAGGGTACCCGGTGGCTACACCTTC. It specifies CSARGDRVPGGYTF. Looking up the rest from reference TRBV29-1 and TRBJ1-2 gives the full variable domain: SAVISQKPSRDICQRGTSLTIQCQVDSQVTMMFWYRQQPGQSLTLIATANQGSEATYESGFVIDKFPISRPNLTFSTLTVSNMSPEDSSIYLCSARGDRVPGGYTFGSGTRLTVV.

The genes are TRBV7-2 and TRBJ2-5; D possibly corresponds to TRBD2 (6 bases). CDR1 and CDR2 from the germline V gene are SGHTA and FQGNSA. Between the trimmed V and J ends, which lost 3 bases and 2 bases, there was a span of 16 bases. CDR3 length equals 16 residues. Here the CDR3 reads CASSFGLGGHQETQYF. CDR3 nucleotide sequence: TGTGCCAGCAGCTTCGGGCTCGGGGGTCATCAAGAGACCCAGTACTTC.

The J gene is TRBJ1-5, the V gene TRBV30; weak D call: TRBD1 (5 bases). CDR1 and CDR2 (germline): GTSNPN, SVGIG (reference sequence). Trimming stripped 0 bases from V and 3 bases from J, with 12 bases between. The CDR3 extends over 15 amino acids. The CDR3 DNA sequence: TGTGCCTGGAGTGTAGGAGGGGATAACAATCAGCCCCAGCATTTT. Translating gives CAWSVGGDNNQPQHF.

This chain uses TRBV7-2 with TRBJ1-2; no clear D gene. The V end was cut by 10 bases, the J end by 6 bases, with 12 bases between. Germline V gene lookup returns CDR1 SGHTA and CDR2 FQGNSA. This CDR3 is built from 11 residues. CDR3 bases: TGTGCCACCCGGTTTGTCGATGGCTACACCTTC. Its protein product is CATRFVDGYTF.

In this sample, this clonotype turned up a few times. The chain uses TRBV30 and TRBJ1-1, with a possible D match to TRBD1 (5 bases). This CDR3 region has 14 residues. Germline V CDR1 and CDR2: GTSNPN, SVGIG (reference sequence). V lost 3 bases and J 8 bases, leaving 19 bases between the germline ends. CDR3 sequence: CAWRESWRRQEAFF. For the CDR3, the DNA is TGTGCCTGGAGGGAATCCTGGAGAAGACAGGAAGCTTTCTTT.

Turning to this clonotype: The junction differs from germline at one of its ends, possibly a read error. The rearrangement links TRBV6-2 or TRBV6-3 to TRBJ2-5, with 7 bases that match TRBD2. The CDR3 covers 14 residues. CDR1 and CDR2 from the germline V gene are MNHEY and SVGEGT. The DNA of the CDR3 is TGTACCAGCAGCCCTCGGACTAGTCCCGAGACCCAGTACTTC. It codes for CTSSPRTSPETQYF.

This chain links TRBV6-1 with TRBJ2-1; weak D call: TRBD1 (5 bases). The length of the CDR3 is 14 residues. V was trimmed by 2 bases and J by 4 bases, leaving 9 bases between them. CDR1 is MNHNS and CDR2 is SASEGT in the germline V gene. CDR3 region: CASSEKNRYNEQFF. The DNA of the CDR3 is TGTGCCAGCAGTGAAAAGAACAGGTACAATGAGCAGTTCTTC.

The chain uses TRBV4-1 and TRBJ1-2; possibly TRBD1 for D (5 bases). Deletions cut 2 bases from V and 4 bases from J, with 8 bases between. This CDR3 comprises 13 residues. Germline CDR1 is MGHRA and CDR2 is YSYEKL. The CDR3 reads CASSQQGLYGYTF. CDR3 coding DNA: TGCGCCAGCAGCCAACAGGGCCTCTATGGCTACACCTTC.

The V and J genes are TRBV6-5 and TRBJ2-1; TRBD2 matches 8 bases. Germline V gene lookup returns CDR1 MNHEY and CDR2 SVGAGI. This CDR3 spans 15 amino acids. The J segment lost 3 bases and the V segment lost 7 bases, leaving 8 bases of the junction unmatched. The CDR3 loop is CASTRTGGIYNEQFF. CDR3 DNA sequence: TGTGCCAGCACCAGAACGGGGGGGATCTACAATGAGCAGTTCTTC.

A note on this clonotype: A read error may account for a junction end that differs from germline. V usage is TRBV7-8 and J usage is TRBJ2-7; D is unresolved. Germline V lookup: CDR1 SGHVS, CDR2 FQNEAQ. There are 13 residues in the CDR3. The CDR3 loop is CASGKAGYYEQYF. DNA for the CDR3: TGTGCCAGCGGTAAGGCAGGCTACTACGAACAGTACTTC.

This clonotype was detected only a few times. The CDR3 loop reads CASRRTASSYEQYF. For the CDR3, the DNA is TGTGCCAGCAGGAGGACCGCAAGCTCCTACGAGCAGTACTTC. This chain uses TRBV6-5 with TRBJ2-7, with D unresolved. The CDR3 spans 14 residues. CDR1 and CDR2 (germline): MNHEY, SVGAGI. V lost 6 bases to trimming and J lost 0 bases, with 12 bases between them.

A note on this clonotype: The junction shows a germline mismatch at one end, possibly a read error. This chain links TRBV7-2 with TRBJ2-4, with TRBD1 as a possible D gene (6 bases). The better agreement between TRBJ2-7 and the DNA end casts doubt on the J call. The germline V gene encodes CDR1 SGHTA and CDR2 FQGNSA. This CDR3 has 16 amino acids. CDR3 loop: CASSVATGTITYEQYF. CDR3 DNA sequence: TGTGCCAGCAGCGTAGCCACCGGGACAATTACCTACGAGCAGTACTTC.

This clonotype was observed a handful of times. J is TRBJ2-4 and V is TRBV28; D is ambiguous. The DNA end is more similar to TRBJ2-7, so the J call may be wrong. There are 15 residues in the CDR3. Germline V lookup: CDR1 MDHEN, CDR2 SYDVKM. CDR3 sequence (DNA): TGTGCCAGCAGTTTAGGACCGTCGGTATCTTACGAGCAGTACTTC. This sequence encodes CASSLGPSVSYEQYF.

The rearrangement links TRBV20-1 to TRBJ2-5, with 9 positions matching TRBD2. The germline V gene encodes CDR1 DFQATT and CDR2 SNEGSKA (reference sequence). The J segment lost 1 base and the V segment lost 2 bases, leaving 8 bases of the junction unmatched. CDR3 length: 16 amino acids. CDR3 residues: CSARRPGLALQETQYF. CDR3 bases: TGCAGTGCTAGAAGGCCGGGACTAGCACTCCAAGAGACCCAGTACTTC.

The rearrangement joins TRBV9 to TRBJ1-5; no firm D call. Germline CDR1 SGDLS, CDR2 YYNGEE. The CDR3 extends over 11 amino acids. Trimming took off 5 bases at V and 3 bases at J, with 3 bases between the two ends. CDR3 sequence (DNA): TGTGCCAGCAGTTACAATCAGCCCCAGCATTTT. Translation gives CASSYNQPQHF.

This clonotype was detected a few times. Written as DNA, the CDR3 is TGTGCCAGCAGCTTGGGGGGTACAGGGGATGAGCAGTTCTTC. Its translation is CASSLGGTGDEQFF. The rearrangement links TRBV5-5 to TRBJ2-1, with TRBD1 matching 7 bases. Unmatched junction bases numbered 5, after V lost 0 bases and J lost 8 bases. Per the germline V gene, CDR1 is SGHKS and CDR2 is YYEKEE (reference sequence). The CDR3 spans 14 residues.

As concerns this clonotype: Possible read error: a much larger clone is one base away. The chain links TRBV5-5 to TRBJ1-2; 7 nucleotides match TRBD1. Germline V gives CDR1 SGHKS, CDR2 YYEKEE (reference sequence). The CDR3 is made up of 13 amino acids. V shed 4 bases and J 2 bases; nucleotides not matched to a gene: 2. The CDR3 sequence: CASSTQGNYGYTF. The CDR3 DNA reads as TGTGCCAGCAGCACACAGGGGAACTATGGCTACACCTTC.

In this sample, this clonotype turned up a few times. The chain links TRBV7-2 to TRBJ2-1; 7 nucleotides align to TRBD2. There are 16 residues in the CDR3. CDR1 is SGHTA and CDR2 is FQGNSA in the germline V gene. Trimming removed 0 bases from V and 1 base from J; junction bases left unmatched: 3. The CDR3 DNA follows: TGTGCCAGCAGCTTAGCGGGGGGGAAGTCCTACAATGAGCAGTTCTTC. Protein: CASSLAGGKSYNEQFF.

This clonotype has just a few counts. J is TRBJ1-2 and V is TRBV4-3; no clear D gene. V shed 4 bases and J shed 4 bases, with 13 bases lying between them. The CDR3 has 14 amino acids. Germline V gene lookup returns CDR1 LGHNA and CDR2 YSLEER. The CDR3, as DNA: TGCGCCAGCAGCCCGGGCATGGGTTTCTATGGCTACACCTTC. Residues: CASSPGMGFYGYTF.

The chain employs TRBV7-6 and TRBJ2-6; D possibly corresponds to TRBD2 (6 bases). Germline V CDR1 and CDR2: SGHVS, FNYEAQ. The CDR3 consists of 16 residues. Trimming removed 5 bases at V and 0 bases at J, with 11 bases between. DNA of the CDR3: TGTGCCAGCAGCGTCGCGCGGGGCTCTGGGGCCAACGTCCTGACTTTC. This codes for CASSVARGSGANVLTF.

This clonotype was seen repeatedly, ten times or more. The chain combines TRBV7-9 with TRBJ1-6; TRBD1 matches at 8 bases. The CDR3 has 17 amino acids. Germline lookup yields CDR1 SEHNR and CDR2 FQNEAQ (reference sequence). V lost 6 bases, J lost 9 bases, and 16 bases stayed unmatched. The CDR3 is CASSFADWTGSRSPLHF. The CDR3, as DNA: TGTGCCAGCAGTTTCGCTGACTGGACAGGGAGTCGTTCACCCCTCCACTTT. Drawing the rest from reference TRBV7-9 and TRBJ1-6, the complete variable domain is DTGVSQNPRHKITKRGQNVTFRCDPISEHNRLYWYRQTLGQGPEFLTYFQNEAQLEKSRLLSDRFSAERPKGSFSTLEIQRTEQGDSAMYLCASSFADWTGSRSPLHFGNGTRLTVT.